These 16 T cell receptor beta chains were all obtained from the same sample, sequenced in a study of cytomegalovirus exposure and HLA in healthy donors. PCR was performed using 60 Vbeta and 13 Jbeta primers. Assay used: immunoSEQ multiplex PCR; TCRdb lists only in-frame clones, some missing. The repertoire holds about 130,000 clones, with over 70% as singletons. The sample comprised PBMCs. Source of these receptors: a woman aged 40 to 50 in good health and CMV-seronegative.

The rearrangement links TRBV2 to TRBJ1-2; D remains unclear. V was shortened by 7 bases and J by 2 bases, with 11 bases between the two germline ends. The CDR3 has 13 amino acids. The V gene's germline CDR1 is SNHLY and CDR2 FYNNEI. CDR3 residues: CASTYDYNYGYTF. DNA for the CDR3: TGTGCCAGCACCTATGACTACAACTATGGCTACACCTTC. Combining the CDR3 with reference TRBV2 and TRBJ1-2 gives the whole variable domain EPEVTQTPSHQVTQMGQEVILRCVPISNHLYFYWYRQILGQKVEFLVSFYNNEISEKSEIFDDQFSVERPDGSNFTLKIRSTKLEDSAMYFCASTYDYNYGYTFGSGTRLTVV.

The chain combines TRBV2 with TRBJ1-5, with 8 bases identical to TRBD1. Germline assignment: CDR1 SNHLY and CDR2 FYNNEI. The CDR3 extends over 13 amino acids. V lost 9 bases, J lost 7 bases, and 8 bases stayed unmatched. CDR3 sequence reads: CASQQGVRQPQHF. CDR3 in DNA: TGTGCCAGTCAACAGGGGGTACGGCAGCCCCAGCATTTT. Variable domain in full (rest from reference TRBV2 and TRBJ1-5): EPEVTQTPSHQVTQMGQEVILRCVPISNHLYFYWYRQILGQKVEFLVSFYNNEISEKSEIFDDQFSVERPDGSNFTLKIRSTKLEDSAMYFCASQQGVRQPQHFGDGTRLSIL.

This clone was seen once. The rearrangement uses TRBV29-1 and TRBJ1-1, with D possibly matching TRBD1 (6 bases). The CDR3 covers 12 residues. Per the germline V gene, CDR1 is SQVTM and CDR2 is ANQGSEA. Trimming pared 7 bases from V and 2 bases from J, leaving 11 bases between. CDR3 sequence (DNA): TGCAGCGCCCTCAGGGGAAACACTGAAGCTTTCTTT. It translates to CSALRGNTEAFF.

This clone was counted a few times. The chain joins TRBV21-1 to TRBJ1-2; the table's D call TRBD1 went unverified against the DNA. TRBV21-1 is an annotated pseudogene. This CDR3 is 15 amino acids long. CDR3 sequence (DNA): TGTGCCAGCAGCAAAGAAGACAGGGCCTTCTATGGCTACACCTTC. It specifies CASSKEDRAFYGYTF.

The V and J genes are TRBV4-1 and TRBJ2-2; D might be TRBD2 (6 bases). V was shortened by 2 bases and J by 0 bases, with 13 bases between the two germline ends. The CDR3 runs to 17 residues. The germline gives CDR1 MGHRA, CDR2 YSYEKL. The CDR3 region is CASSQPGRTTNTGELFF. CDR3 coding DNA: TGCGCCAGCAGCCAACCGGGACGGACTACGAACACCGGGGAGCTGTTTTTT.

CDR3 nucleotides: TGTGCCAGCAGTTCTAACAATCAGCCCCAGCATTTT. It codes for CASSSNNQPQHF. This chain links TRBV28 with TRBJ1-5; unclear D gene. Germline V gene sequence: CDR1 MDHEN, CDR2 SYDVKM. The CDR3 contains 12 residues. V was shortened by 4 bases and J by 3 bases, with 4 bases between the two germline ends. Variable domain in full (rest from reference TRBV28 and TRBJ1-5): DVKVTQSSRYLVKRTGEKVFLECVQDMDHENMFWYRQDPGLGLRLIYFSYDVKMKEKGDIPEGYSVSREKKERFSLILESASTNQTSMYLCASSSNNQPQHFGDGTRLSIL.

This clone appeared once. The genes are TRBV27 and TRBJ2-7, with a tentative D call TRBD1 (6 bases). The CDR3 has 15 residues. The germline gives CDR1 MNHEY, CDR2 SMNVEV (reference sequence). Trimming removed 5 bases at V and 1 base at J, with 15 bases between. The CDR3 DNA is TGTGCCAGCAGTCGGGACACAGGGAGTTCCTACGAGCAGTACTTC. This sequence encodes CASSRDTGSSYEQYF.

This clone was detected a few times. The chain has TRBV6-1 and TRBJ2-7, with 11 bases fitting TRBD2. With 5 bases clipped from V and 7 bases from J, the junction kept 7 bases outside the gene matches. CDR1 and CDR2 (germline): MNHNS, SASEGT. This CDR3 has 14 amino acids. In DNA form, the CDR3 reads TGTGCCAGCAGTTCCCGACTAGCGGGGCAAGAGCAGTACTTC. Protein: CASSSRLAGQEQYF.

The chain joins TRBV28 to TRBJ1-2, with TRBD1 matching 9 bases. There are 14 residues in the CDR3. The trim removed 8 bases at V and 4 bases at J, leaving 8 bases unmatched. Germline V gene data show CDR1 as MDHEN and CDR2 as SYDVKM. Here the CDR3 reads CASLNRGQTYGYTF. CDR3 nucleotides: TGTGCCAGCCTCAACAGGGGGCAGACCTATGGCTACACCTTC.

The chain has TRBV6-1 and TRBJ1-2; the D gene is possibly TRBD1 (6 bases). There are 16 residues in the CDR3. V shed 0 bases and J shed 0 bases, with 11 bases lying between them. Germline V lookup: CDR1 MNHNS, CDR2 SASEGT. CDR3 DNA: TGTGCCAGCAGTGAAGCGCAGGGGAGAGCTAACTATGGCTACACCTTC. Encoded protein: CASSEAQGRANYGYTF.

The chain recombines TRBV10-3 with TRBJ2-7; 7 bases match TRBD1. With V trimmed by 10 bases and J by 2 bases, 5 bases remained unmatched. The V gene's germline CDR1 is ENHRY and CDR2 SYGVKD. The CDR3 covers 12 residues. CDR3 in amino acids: CATEGGAYEQYF. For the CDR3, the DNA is TGTGCCACCGAAGGGGGCGCCTACGAGCAGTACTTC.

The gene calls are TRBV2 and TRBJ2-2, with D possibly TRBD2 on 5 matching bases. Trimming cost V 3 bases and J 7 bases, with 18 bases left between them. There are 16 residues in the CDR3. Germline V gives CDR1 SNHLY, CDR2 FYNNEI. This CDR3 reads CASSDQGLGMDGELFF. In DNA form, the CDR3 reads TGTGCCAGCAGTGATCAAGGACTCGGAATGGACGGGGAGCTGTTTTTT.

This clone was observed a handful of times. The chain's CDR3 is CASSEGGTGASPLHF. Here the CDR3 DNA reads TGTGCCAGCAGTGAAGGGGGGACAGGGGCATCACCCCTCCACTTT. J is TRBJ1-6 and V is TRBV6-1, with TRBD1 matching over 10 bases. CDR3 length equals 15 residues. The V gene's germline CDR1 is MNHNS and CDR2 SASEGT. V was pared by 1 base and J by 10 bases, with 4 bases of the junction left unmatched.

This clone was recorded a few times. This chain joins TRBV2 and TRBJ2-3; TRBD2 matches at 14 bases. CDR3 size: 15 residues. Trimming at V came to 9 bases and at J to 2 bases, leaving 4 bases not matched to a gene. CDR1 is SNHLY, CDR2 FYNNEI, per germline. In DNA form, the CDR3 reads TGTGCCAGGGGACTAGCGGGGGCTCACACAGATACGCAGTATTTT. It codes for CARGLAGAHTDTQYF.

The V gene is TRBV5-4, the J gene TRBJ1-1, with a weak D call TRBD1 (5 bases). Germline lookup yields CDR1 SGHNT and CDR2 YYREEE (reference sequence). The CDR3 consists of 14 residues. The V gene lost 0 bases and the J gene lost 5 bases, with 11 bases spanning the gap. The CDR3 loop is CASSLEQGNTEAFF. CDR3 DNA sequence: TGTGCCAGCAGCTTGGAGCAGGGAAATACTGAAGCTTTCTTT.

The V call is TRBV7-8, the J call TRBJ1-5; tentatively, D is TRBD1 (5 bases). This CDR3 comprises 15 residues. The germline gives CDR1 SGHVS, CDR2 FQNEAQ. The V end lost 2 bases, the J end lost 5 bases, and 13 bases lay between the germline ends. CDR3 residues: CASSLRAGLDQPQHF. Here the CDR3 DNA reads TGTGCCAGCAGCTTACGGGCGGGGCTCGATCAGCCCCAGCATTTT. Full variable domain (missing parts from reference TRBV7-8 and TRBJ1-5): GAGVSQSPRYKVAKRGQDVALRCDPISGHVSLFWYQQALGQGPEFLTYFQNEAQLDKSGLPSDRFFAERPEGSVSTLKIQRTQQEDSAVYLCASSLRAGLDQPQHFGDGTRLSIL.